These T cell receptor beta chains were read from a single sample in a study of cytomegalovirus exposure and HLA in healthy donors. Clones were read by immunoSEQ multiplex PCR, and TCRdb kept only the in-frame ones, dropping some. The data show over 150,000 clones, approximately 90% seen once. Sequenced sample: PBMCs. The source of these receptors is a woman in her 30s in good health and CMV-seronegative. CDR3s include the opening cysteine and the closing phenylalanine or tryptophan.

j_call: TRBJ2-4; v_call: TRBV7-9; cdr3_aa: CASSLDGTGKNIQYF
j_call: TRBJ2-7; v_call: TRBV19; cdr3_aa: CASSRRLNRDRALTQKYEQYF
j_call: TRBJ2-1; v_call: TRBV9; cdr3_aa: CASTGAGGVNEQFF
j_call: TRBJ1-1; v_call: TRBV9; cdr3_aa: CASSAGLSGNTEAFF
j_call: TRBJ1-2; v_call: TRBV27; cdr3_aa: CASSTTGGNYGYTF
j_call: TRBJ2-5; v_call: TRBV18; cdr3_aa: CASSPKGVGGETQYF
j_call: TRBJ2-1; v_call: TRBV5-4; cdr3_aa: CASRTGTGDNEQFF
j_call: TRBJ1-4; v_call: TRBV2; cdr3_aa: CASSGYTGQKLFF
j_call: TRBJ2-5; v_call: TRBV6-5; cdr3_aa: CASSYVAGEDGTQYF
j_call: TRBJ1-2; v_call: TRBV27; cdr3_aa: CASSVDRANYGYTF
j_call: TRBJ2-2; v_call: TRBV6-1; cdr3_aa: CASSDWAGVAGELFF
j_call: TRBJ2-3; v_call: TRBV7-8; cdr3_aa: CASSRQGLPTDTQYF
j_call: TRBJ2-7; v_call: TRBV10-3; cdr3_aa: CAISGRQDRPYF
j_call: TRBJ2-7; v_call: TRBV21-1; cdr3_aa: CASSKPKPWERNSYEQYF
j_call: TRBJ2-5; v_call: TRBV19; cdr3_aa: CASSPRAGVVETQYF
j_call: TRBJ2-7; v_call: TRBV25-1; cdr3_aa: CASSLPGGSSDEQYF
j_call: TRBJ2-7; v_call: TRBV5-1; cdr3_aa: CASSFQAGGASEQYF
j_call: TRBJ1-1; v_call: TRBV29-1; cdr3_aa: CSVGANTEAFF
j_call: TRBJ1-1; v_call: TRBV30; cdr3_aa: CAWRAGTITEAFF
j_call: TRBJ1-2; v_call: TRBV4-1; cdr3_aa: CASSQDGQFLPYGYTF
j_call: TRBJ2-1; v_call: TRBV5-1; cdr3_aa: CASSISSGSMNEQFF
j_call: TRBJ2-3; v_call: TRBV6-5; cdr3_aa: CASSSQGARGTDTQYF
j_call: TRBJ1-1; v_call: TRBV6-1; cdr3_aa: CASRSVTEAFF
j_call: TRBJ2-1; v_call: TRBV12-5; cdr3_aa: CASAGERGEKYNEQFF
j_call: TRBJ2-3; v_call: TRBV9; cdr3_aa: CASSVGGTGPDTQYF
j_call: TRBJ2-7; v_call: TRBV11-2; cdr3_aa: CASSSNRGGDYEQYF
j_call: TRBJ2-7; v_call: TRBV6-1; cdr3_aa: CASSEAPSGLYEQYF
j_call: TRBJ1-1; v_call: TRBV5-6; cdr3_aa: CASSLGGRETEAFF